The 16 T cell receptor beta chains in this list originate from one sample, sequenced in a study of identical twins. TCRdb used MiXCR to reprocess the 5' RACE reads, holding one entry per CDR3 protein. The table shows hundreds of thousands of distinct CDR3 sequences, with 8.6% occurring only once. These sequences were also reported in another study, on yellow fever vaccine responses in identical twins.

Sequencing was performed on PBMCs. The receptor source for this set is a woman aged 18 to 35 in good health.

The CDR3 coding sequence is TGTGCCAGCAATTGGGGCAGGGACGACGAGCAGTACTTC. It codes for CASNWGRDDEQYF. The chain uses TRBV3-1 and TRBJ2-7; D is possibly TRBD1 or TRBD2 (5 bases each). This CDR3 comprises 13 residues. Germline lookup yields CDR1 LGHDT and CDR2 YNNKEL (reference sequence). V was cut by 7 bases and J by 5 bases, with 15 bases left in between.

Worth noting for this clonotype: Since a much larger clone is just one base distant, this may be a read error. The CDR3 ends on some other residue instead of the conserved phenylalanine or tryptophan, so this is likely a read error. This CDR3 reads CASSQVYGNPQYS. In nucleotides, the CDR3 is TGCGCCAGCAGCCAAGTTTATGGGAACCCCCAGTACTCC. The chain employs TRBV4-3 and TRBJ2-7; D is undetermined. CDR3 length: 13 residues. Germline values: CDR1 LGHNA, CDR2 YSLEER. The germline V and J ends were trimmed by 1 base and 10 bases, with 14 bases remaining between them.

CDR3 bases: TGTGCCAGCTCACCCCCCCTTATGGACGAGACCCAGTACTTC. Amino acid sequence: CASSPPLMDETQYF. The J gene is TRBJ2-5, the V gene TRBV18; D is unclear. CDR3 size: 14 residues. Trimming took 3 bases from V and 5 from J, leaving 13 bases between them. Germline V gene data show CDR1 as KGHSH and CDR2 as LQKENI.

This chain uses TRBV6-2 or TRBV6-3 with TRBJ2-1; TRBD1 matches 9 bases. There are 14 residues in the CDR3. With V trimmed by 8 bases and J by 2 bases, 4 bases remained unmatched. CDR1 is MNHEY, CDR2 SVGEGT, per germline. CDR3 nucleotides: TGTGCCAGCGTCTGGACAGGGGCCTACAATGAGCAGTTCTTC. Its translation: CASVWTGAYNEQFF.

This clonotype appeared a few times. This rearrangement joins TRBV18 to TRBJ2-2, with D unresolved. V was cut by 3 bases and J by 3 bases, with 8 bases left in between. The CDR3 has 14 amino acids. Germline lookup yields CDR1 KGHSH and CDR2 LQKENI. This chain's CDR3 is CASSPNKDTGELFF. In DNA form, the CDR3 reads TGTGCCAGCTCACCGAACAAAGACACCGGGGAGCTGTTTTTT. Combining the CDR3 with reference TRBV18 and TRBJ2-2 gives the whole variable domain NAGVMQNPRHLVRRRGQEARLRCSPMKGHSHVYWYRQLPEEGLKFMVYLQKENIIDESGMPKERFSAEFPKEGPSILRIQQVVRGDSAAYFCASSPNKDTGELFFGEGSRLTVL.

CDR3 amino acids: CASSVRPGDEQYF. The CDR3, as DNA: TGTGCCAGCAGCGTACGCCCGGGAGACGAGCAGTACTTC. This chain links TRBV9 with TRBJ2-7; tentatively, D is TRBD2 (6 bases). CDR1 SGDLS and CDR2 YYNGEE come from the germline V gene. Deletions cut 1 base from V and 5 bases from J, with 10 bases between. The CDR3 loop spans 13 amino acids.

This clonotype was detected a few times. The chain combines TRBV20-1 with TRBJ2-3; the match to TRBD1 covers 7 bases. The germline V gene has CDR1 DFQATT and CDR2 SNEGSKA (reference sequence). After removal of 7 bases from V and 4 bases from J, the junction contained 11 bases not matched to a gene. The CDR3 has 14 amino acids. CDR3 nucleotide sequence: TGCAGTGGCTCCCCAGGGGGATGGGCAGATACGCAGTATTTT. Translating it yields CSGSPGGWADTQYF.

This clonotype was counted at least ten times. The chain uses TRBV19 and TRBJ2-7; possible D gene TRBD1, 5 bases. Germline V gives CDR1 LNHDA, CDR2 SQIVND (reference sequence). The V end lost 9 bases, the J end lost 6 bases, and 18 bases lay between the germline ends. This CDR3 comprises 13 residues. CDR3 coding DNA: TGTGCCAGCAAAGATCTGACAGAATCCGAGCAGTACTTC. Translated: CASKDLTESEQYF.

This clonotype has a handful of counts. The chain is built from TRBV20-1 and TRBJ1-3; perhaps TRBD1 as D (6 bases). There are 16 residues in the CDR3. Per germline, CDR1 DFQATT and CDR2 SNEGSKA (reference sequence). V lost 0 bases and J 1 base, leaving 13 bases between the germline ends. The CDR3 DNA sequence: TGCAGTGCTAGAGATCGAGGGGGTCCTTCTGGAAACACCATATATTTT. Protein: CSARDRGGPSGNTIYF.

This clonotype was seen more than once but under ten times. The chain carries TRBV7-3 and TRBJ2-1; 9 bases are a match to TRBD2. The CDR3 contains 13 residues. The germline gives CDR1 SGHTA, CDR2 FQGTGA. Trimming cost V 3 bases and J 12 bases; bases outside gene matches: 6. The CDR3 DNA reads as TGTGCCAGCAGCTTGTCCAGCGGGGGGCGGCAGTTCTTC. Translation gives CASSLSSGGRQFF.

The chain's CDR3 is CASSPPALAGNNEQFF. The CDR3 nucleotides read TGTGCCAGCAGCCCTCCGGCACTAGCGGGAAACAATGAGCAGTTCTTC. This chain joins TRBV27 and TRBJ2-1; 10 bases are shared with TRBD2. The V gene end was trimmed by 6 bases and the J gene end by 5 bases; junction bases not matched to a gene: 10. Looked up from germline, CDR1 is MNHEY and CDR2 is SMNVEV (reference sequence). This CDR3 has 16 amino acids.

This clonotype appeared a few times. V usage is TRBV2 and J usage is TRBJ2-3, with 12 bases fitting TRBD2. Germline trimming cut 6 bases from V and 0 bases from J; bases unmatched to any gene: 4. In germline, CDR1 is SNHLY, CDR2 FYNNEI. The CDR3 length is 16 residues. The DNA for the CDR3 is TGTGCCAGCAGCAGGACTAGCGGGGACAGCACAGATACGCAGTATTTT. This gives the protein CASSRTSGDSTDTQYF. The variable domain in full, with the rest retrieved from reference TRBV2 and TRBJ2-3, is EPEVTQTPSHQVTQMGQEVILRCVPISNHLYFYWYRQILGQKVEFLVSFYNNEISEKSEIFDDQFSVERPDGSNFTLKIRSTKLEDSAMYFCASSRTSGDSTDTQYFGPGTRLTVL.

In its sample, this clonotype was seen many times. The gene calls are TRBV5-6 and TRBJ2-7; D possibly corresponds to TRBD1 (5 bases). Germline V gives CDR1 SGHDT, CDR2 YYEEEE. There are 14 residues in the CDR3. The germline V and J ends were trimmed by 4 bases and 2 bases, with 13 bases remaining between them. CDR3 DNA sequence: TGTGCCAGCAGCCAAACGACAGTTACCTACGAGCAGTACTTC. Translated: CASSQTTVTYEQYF.

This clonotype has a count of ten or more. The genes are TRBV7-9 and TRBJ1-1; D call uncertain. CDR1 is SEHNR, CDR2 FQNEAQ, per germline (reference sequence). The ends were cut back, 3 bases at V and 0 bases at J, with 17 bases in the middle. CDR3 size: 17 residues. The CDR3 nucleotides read TGTGCCAGCAGCTTCGGACCGAAGGATACTATGAACACTGAAGCTTTCTTT. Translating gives CASSFGPKDTMNTEAFF.

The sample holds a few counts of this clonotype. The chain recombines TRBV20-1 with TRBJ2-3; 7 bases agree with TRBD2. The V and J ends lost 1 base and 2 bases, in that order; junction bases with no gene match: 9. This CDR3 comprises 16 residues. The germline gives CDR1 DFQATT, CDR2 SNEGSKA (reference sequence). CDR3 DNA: TGCAGTGCTAGAGGGGTCCTAGCGGTCCCCACAGATACGCAGTATTTT. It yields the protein CSARGVLAVPTDTQYF.

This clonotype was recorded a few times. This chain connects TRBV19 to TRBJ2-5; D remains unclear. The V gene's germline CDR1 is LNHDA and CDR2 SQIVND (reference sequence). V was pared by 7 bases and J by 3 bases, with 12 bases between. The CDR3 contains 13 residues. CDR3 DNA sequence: TGTGCCAGTAAGGTCTCGAACGAAGAGACCCAGTACTTC. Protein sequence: CASKVSNEETQYF.